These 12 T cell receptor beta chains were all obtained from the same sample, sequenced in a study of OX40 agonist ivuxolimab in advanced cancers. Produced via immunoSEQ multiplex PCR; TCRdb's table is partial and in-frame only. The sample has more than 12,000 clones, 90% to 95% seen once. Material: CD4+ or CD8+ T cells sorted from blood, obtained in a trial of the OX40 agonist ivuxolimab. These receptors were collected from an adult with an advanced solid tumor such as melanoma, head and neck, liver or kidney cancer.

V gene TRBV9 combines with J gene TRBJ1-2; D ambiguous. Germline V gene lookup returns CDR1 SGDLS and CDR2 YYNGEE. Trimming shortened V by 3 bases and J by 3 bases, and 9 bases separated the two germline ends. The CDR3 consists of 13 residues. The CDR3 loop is CASSGSADYGYTF. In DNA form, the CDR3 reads TGTGCCAGCAGCGGCTCGGCAGACTATGGCTACACCTTC.

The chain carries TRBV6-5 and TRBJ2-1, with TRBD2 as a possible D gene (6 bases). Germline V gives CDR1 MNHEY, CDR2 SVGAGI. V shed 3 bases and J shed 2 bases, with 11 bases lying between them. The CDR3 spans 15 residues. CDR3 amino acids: CASSYGSSAYNEQFF. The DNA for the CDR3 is TGTGCCAGCAGTTATGGGTCTAGCGCCTACAATGAGCAGTTCTTC.

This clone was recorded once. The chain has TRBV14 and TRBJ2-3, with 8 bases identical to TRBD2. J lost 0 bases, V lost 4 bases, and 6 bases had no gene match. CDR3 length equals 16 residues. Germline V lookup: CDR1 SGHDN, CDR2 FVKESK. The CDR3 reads CASSPTLAASTDTQYF. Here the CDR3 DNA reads TGTGCCAGCAGCCCGACACTAGCGGCAAGCACAGATACGCAGTATTTT.

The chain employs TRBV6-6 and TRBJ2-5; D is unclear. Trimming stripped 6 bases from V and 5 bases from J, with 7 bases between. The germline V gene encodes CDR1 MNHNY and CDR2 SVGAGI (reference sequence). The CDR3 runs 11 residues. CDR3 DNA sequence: TGTGCCAGCAGGGTGATGGAGACCCAGTACTTC. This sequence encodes CASRVMETQYF.

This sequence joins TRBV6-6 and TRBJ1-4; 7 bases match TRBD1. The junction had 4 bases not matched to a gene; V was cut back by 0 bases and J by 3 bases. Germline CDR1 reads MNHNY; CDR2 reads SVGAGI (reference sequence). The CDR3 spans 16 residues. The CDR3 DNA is TGTGCCAGCAGTTACTCAGGAGGGGGCCCTAATGAAAAACTGTTTTTT. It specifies CASSYSGGGPNEKLFF.

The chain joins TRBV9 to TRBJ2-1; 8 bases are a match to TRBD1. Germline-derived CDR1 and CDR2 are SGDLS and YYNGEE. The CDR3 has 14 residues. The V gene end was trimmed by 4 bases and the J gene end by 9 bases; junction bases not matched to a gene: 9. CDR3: CASSLLDRAGEQFF. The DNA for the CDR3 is TGTGCCAGCAGCCTCCTGGACAGGGCTGGTGAGCAGTTCTTC.

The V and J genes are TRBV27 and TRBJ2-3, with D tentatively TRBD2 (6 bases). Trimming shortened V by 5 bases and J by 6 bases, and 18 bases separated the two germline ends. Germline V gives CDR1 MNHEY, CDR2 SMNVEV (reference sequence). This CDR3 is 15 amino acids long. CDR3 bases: TGTGCCAGCAGTCCCCGGGGACTCCCCGGGGATACGCAGTATTTT. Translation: CASSPRGLPGDTQYF.

The CDR3 sequence is CASSYPSTDTQYF. In DNA, the CDR3 is TGTGCCAGCAGCTATCCTAGCACAGATACGCAGTATTTT. V and J are TRBV7-9 and TRBJ2-3; D call uncertain. The V and J ends lost 4 bases and 0 bases respectively, with 5 bases between them. This CDR3 has 13 amino acids. CDR1 SEHNR and CDR2 FQNEAQ come from the germline V gene (reference sequence). Full variable domain (remainder filled in from reference TRBV7-9 and TRBJ2-3): DTGVSQNPRHKITKRGQNVTFRCDPISEHNRLYWYRQTLGQGPEFLTYFQNEAQLEKSRLLSDRFSAERPKGSFSTLEIQRTEQGDSAMYLCASSYPSTDTQYFGPGTRLTVL.

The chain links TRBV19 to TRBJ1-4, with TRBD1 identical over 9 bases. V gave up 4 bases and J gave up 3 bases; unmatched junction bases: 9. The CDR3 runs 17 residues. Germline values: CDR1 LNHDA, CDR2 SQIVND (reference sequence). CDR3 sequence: CASSNTGQGGPNEKLFF. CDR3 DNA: TGTGCCAGTAGTAATACGGGACAGGGAGGGCCTAATGAAAAACTGTTTTTT.

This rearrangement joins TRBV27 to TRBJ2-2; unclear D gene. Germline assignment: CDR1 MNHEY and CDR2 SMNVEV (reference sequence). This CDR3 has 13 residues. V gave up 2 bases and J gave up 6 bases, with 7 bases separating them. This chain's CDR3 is CASSLMAPGELFF. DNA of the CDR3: TGTGCCAGCAGTTTAATGGCGCCCGGGGAGCTGTTTTTT.

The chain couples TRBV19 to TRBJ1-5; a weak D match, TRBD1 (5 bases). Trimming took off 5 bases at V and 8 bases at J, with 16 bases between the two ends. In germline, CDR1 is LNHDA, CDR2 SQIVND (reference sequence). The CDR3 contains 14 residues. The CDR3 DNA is TGTGCCAGTAGTCTGCAGGGAGGTGGAAAGCCCCAGCATTTT. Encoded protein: CASSLQGGGKPQHF.

In nucleotides, the CDR3 is TGCAGTGCTAATACCGGGGAGCTGTTTTTT. Encoded protein: CSANTGELFF. This chain uses TRBV20-1 with TRBJ2-2; D gene unclear. The germline gives CDR1 DFQATT, CDR2 SNEGSKA (reference sequence). V shed 4 bases and J shed 5 bases, with 2 bases lying between them. This CDR3 spans 10 amino acids.